The subject of this entry is one T cell receptor beta chain. This CDR3 is built from 17 residues. V lost 0 bases, J lost 7 bases, and 8 bases stayed unmatched. Germline assignment: CDR1 SGHDN and CDR2 FVKESK. This sample is drawn from a study of molecular identifiers for immune sequencing clone quantification. TCRdb reanalysed the PCR reads using MiXCR and keeps one entry per CDR3 protein. The data contain approximately 320,000 distinct CDR3 sequences, about 22% of them singletons. V gene TRBV14 combines with J gene TRBJ2-2; the match to TRBD2 covers 10 bases. Sequenced: naive CD8+ T cells from blood, with Jurkat cell RNA spiked in. Documented subset: FACS-sorted CD8+CD4-CCR7+CD45RA+ naive T cells. The source is a human donor in good health. Some libraries in this study had Jurkat cell RNA spiked in. This CDR3 reads CASSQDSLLAGDGELFF. CDR3 DNA: TGTGCCAGCAGCCAAGATTCTCTCCTAGCGGGAGACGGGGAGCTGTTTTTT.